These 5 T cell receptor beta chains were sequenced from one sample in a study of blood T cell repertoires in COVID-19 (dated by TCRdb to about 2020). Library generation was performed with the immunoSEQ multiplex PCR assay. In its TCRdb copy, this immuneACCESS table keeps in-frame sequences only and misses some clones. Where compared with another copy, unresolved V genes explain less than half of these, and the others have no known cause. This sample is represented by hundreds of thousands of clones; 70% to 90% of them were singletons. The top ten clones comprise around 13% of the sample. The sequencing input was peripheral blood. These receptors were taken from a woman in her 70s with COVID-19, enrolled during active disease.

The gene calls are TRBV25-1 and TRBJ1-2, with 8 bases aligning to TRBD1. Looked up from germline, CDR1 is MGHDK and CDR2 is SYGVNS. CDR3 length equals 12 residues. The ends lost 4 bases at V and 8 bases at J; junction bases unmatched: 3. The CDR3 sequence is CASSATGVGYTF. Here the CDR3 DNA reads TGTGCCAGCAGTGCGACAGGGGTGGGCTACACCTTC.

V is TRBV7-8 and J is TRBJ2-1; TRBD2 agrees at 11 bases. Looked up from germline, CDR1 is SGHVS and CDR2 is FQNEAQ. The CDR3 loop spans 17 amino acids. With V trimmed by 0 bases and J by 8 bases, 9 bases remained unmatched. CDR3 loop: CASSLAATSGGRHEQFF. The CDR3 DNA reads as TGTGCCAGCAGCTTAGCGGCAACTAGCGGGGGCCGCCATGAGCAGTTCTTC.

The chain carries TRBV7-9 and TRBJ1-2; 7 bases are a match to TRBD1. The CDR3 sequence is 15 residues long. Per germline, CDR1 SEHNR and CDR2 FQNEAQ (reference sequence). Losses at the gene ends were 1 base for V and 0 bases for J; bases not matched to a gene: 2. Here the CDR3 reads CASSLGQGPNYGYTF. As DNA, the CDR3 is TGTGCCAGCAGCTTAGGACAGGGTCCTAACTATGGCTACACCTTC.

The chain recombines TRBV19 with TRBJ1-2; TRBD1 is a possible D gene (6 bases). This CDR3 contains 14 residues. The germline gives CDR1 LNHDA, CDR2 SQIVND (reference sequence). V lost 4 bases and J 5 bases, leaving 14 bases between the germline ends. The CDR3 sequence is CASSTAQTGYGYTF. For the CDR3, the DNA is TGTGCCAGTAGTACCGCCCAGACAGGATATGGCTACACCTTC.

The J gene is TRBJ1-2, the V gene TRBV29-1; 7 bases agree with TRBD1. Germline assignment: CDR1 SQVTM and CDR2 ANQGSEA. CDR3 size: 13 residues. Trimming removed 3 bases from V and 4 bases from J; junction bases left unmatched: 5. In nucleotides, the CDR3 is TGCAGCGTTGATAAGACAGGGTCCTATGGCTACACCTTC. Its protein product is CSVDKTGSYGYTF.